This T cell receptor (beta chain) was captured in a study of blood T cells in healthy people across ages. The V gene lost 6 bases and the J gene lost 4 bases, with 19 bases spanning the gap. Looked up from germline, CDR1 is MDHEN and CDR2 is SYDVKM. The CDR3 has 16 amino acids. A second PCR, run for roughly 7 to 12 cycles, used a sample-barcoded 5' primer plus a J-beta primer mix. Every sample returned 2.5 million or more CDR3-containing paired-end reads. A single record per CDR3 protein comes from TCRdb applying MiXCR to the 5' RACE reads. The sample holds fewer than 750,000 distinct CDR3 sequences, around half seen once. Drawn from each donor were 7.5 to 10 milliliters of peripheral blood.

Sequencing used blood. The TCR comes from a man at least 80 years old in good health. This rearrangement joins TRBV28 to TRBJ2-1; tentative D call: TRBD2 (7 bases). The CDR3 here is CASSSDTGRGYNEQFF. CDR3 DNA: TGTGCCAGCAGCTCGGACACAGGGCGGGGGTACAATGAGCAGTTCTTC.